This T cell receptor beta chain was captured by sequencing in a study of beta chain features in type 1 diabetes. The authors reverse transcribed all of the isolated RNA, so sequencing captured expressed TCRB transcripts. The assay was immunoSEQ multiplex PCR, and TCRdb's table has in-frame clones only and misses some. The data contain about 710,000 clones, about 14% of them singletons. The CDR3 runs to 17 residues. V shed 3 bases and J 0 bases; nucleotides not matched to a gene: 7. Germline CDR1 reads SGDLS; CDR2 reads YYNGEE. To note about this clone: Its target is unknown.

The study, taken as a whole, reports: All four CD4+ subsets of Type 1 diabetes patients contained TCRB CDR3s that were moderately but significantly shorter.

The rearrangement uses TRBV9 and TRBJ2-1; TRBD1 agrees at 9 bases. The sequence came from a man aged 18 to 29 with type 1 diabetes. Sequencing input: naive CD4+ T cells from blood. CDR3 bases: TGTGCCAGCAGCGGTGCAGGACAGGGGAGCTCCTACAATGAGCAGTTCTTC. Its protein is CASSGAGQGSSYNEQFF. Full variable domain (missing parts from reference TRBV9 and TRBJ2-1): DSGVTQTPKHLITATGQRVTLRCSPRSGDLSVYWYQQSLDQGLQFLIQYYNGEERAKGNILERFSAQQFPDLHSELNLSSLELGDSALYFCASSGAGQGSSYNEQFFGPGTRLTVL.